The subject of this entry is one T cell receptor beta chain. Some clones are missing from TCRdb's copy, which holds only in-frame ones; the method was immunoSEQ multiplex PCR. The sample gives some 290,000 clones, 85% to 90% of which show up once; approximately 4% is in the top ten. The data were taken from a study of blood T cell repertoires in COVID-19. Source material: peripheral blood. The TCR sequence derives from a man aged 18 to 30 with active or convalescent COVID-19.

The CDR3 DNA reads TGTGCCAGCAGTAGGGCAGGGGACGGAAACACCATATATTTT. It specifies CASSRAGDGNTIYF. J is TRBJ1-3 and V is TRBV2; D is perhaps TRBD1 (6 bases). The V end was cut by 5 bases, the J end by 4 bases, with 12 bases between. CDR1 SNHLY and CDR2 FYNNEI come from the germline V gene. The CDR3 is 14 amino acids.